The 7 T cell receptor beta chains below come from one sample, sequenced in a study of T cell changes during pregnancy in multiple sclerosis. Measured with immunoSEQ multiplex PCR; TCRdb has only the in-frame clones, and not every one. This table holds about 38,000 clones, 88% found once. The sample here was CD8+ T cells from peripheral blood mononuclear cells, taken in the third trimester of pregnancy. The receptor set was obtained from a female donor with multiple sclerosis, enrolled in a pregnancy study.

This clone has just a few counts. The J gene is TRBJ1-1, the V gene TRBV30, with D possibly matching TRBD1 (6 bases). Germline V gene lookup returns CDR1 GTSNPN and CDR2 SVGIG (reference sequence). This CDR3 contains 13 residues. The V and J ends lost 2 bases and 6 bases respectively, with 13 bases between them. CDR3 bases: TGTGCCTGGAGTAGGACAGCCGGGGCTGAAGCTTTCTTT. It specifies CAWSRTAGAEAFF.

The rearrangement links TRBV5-8 to TRBJ2-3; possible D gene TRBD1, 5 bases. CDR1 SGHTS and CDR2 YDEGEE come from the germline V gene. Deletions cut 0 bases from V and 7 bases from J, with 12 bases between. This CDR3 has 14 residues. The CDR3 nucleotides are TGTGCCAGCAGCTTGGCGCAGGGATTGCATACGCAGTATTTT. Its protein product is CASSLAQGLHTQYF.

This sequence joins TRBV4-1 and TRBJ1-6; unclear D gene. CDR3 length: 14 residues. V was clipped by 4 bases and J by 9 bases, with 13 bases between them. Germline CDR1 MGHRA, CDR2 YSYEKL. The CDR3 spells CASSPRGGGSPLHF. CDR3 sequence (DNA): TGCGCCAGCAGCCCCCGGGGAGGTGGTTCACCCCTCCACTTT.

This chain uses TRBV9 with TRBJ2-2; no firm D call. Trimming removed 3 bases at V and 7 bases at J, with 10 bases between. Germline V gene data show CDR1 as SGDLS and CDR2 as YYNGEE. This CDR3 has 13 residues. CDR3 sequence reads: CASSAQSSGELFF. CDR3 nucleotides: TGTGCCAGCAGCGCGCAATCGAGCGGGGAGCTGTTTTTT.

This rearrangement joins TRBV27 to TRBJ1-3; 8 bases match TRBD1. The V gene's germline CDR1 is MNHEY and CDR2 SMNVEV (reference sequence). V shed 0 bases, J shed 3 bases, and the junction held 4 bases outside the gene matches. The CDR3 consists of 16 residues. The DNA of the CDR3 is TGTGCCAGCAGTTTATCACAGGGGGAGTTTGGAAACACCATATATTTT. Its protein is CASSLSQGEFGNTIYF.

The chain carries TRBV7-6 and TRBJ2-7, with 7 bases identical to TRBD1. Germline-derived CDR1 and CDR2 are SGHVS and FNYEAQ. The CDR3 sequence is 16 residues long. The junction had 11 bases not matched to a gene; V was cut back by 5 bases and J by 1 base. The CDR3 reads CASSVLQGERSYEQYF. CDR3 nucleotides: TGTGCCAGCAGCGTCCTCCAGGGGGAAAGGTCCTACGAGCAGTACTTC.

V usage is TRBV7-8 and J usage is TRBJ1-4, with 8 bases matching TRBD1. Trimming at V came to 5 bases and at J to 8 bases, leaving 25 bases not matched to a gene. Germline assignment: CDR1 SGHVS and CDR2 FQNEAQ. CDR3 length: 20 residues. CDR3 sequence (DNA): TGTGCCAGCAGCCCCATACTCGCAGGGGGCTTTGTAGCAGGCGGGGAAAAACTGTTTTTT. It translates to CASSPILAGGFVAGGEKLFF.